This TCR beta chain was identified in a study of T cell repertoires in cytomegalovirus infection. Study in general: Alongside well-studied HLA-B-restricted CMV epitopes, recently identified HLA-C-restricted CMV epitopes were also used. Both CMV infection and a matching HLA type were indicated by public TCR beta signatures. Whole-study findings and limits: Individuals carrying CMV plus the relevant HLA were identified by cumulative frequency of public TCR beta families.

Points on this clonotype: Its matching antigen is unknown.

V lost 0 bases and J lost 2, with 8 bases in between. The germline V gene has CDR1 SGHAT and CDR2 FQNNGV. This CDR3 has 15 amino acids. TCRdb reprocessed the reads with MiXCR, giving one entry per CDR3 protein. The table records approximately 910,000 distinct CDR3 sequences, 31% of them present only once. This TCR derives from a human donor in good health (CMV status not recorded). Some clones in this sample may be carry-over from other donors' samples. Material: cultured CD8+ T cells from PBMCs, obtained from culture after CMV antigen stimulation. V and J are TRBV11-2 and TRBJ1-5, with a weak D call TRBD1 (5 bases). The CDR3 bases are TGTGCCAGCAGCTTAGAAGGGGCACGCAATCAGCCCCAGCATTTT. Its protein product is CASSLEGARNQPQHF. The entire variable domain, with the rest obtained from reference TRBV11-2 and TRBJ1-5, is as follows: EAGVAQSPRYKIIEKRQSVAFWCNPISGHATLYWYQQILGQGPKLLIQFQNNGVVDDSQLPKDRFSAERLKGVDSTLKIQPAKLEDSAVYLCASSLEGARNQPQHFGDGTRLSIL.